Shown below are 19 T cell receptor beta chains from a single sample sequenced in a study of beta chain features in type 1 diabetes. Study-level results: Type 1 diabetes patients had TCRB CDR3s that were shorter (moderately but significantly so) in all four CD4+ subsets.

Sequencing targeted expressed TCRB transcripts, as all isolated RNA had been reverse transcribed. Assay used: immunoSEQ multiplex PCR; TCRdb lists only in-frame clones, some missing. The table includes approximately 170,000 clones, 7% to 9% detected once. Their target antigens are unknown. Source material: central memory CD4+ T cells from blood. The receptors here all came from a man aged 18-30 years with type 1 diabetes.

In DNA, the CDR3 is TGTGCCAGCTCACCTGGGCAGCAAGAAGCTTTCTTT. It is translated as CASSPGQQEAFF. V and J are TRBV18 and TRBJ1-1, with D unclear. Germline-derived CDR1 and CDR2 are KGHSH and LQKENI. V lost 3 bases and J 8 bases, leaving 10 bases between the germline ends. This CDR3 is built from 12 residues.

This clone was observed a handful of times. This chain links TRBV19 with TRBJ1-5; no firm D call. From germline, CDR1 is LNHDA and CDR2 SQIVND (reference sequence). This CDR3 comprises 14 residues. V lost 1 base and J lost 5, with 9 bases in between. The CDR3: CASSIGGGYQPQHF. The CDR3 DNA follows: TGTGCCAGTAGTATAGGTGGCGGTTATCAGCCCCAGCATTTT.

A few counts support this clone. The chain joins TRBV7-9 to TRBJ2-3; 11 bases agree with TRBD2. J was trimmed by 4 bases and V by 1 base; bases with no gene match: 4. CDR3 size: 16 residues. Germline V gives CDR1 SEHNR, CDR2 FQNEAQ (reference sequence). CDR3: CASSLDLAGGADTQYF. DNA for the CDR3: TGTGCCAGCAGCTTAGATCTAGCGGGAGGCGCAGATACGCAGTATTTT.

The chain links TRBV9 to TRBJ2-1, with 13 bases lining up with TRBD2. Per germline, CDR1 SGDLS and CDR2 YYNGEE. V trimming: 3 bases; J trimming: 5 bases; junction bases outside the gene matches: 5. This CDR3 region has 16 residues. CDR3 sequence: CASSDGGTSGNNEQFF. CDR3 nucleotide sequence: TGTGCCAGCAGCGACGGGGGGACTAGCGGGAACAATGAGCAGTTCTTC.

This clone was detected a few times. The J gene is TRBJ1-2, the V gene TRBV7-2; TRBD1 agrees at 10 bases. Germline CDR1 and CDR2: SGHTA and FQGNSA. The CDR3 loop spans 12 amino acids. V trimming: 5 bases; J trimming: 8 bases; junction bases outside the gene matches: 2. The CDR3 bases are TGTGCCAGCAGCCGGGACAGGGGAGGCTACACCTTC. It specifies CASSRDRGGYTF.

V is TRBV9 and J is TRBJ2-3; D may be TRBD2 (6 bases). CDR3 length: 12 residues. V was cut by 4 bases and J by 6 bases, with 9 bases left in between. CDR1 and CDR2 (germline): SGDLS, YYNGEE. The CDR3 nucleotides are TGTGCCAGCAGCCTGGCGGGGGATACGCAGTATTTT. It translates to CASSLAGDTQYF.

This clone was counted only a few times. This chain joins TRBV6-6 and TRBJ1-5, with TRBD1 matching 8 bases. CDR1 is MNHNY, CDR2 SVGAGI, per germline (reference sequence). J gave up 3 bases and V 4 bases, and 5 bases lay outside the gene matches. This CDR3 has 15 residues. The CDR3 DNA reads as TGTGCCAGCAGTTCACAGGGACAGGCCAATCAGCCCCAGCATTTT. It encodes CASSSQGQANQPQHF.

The gene calls are TRBV19 and TRBJ1-5; possibly TRBD1 for D (6 bases). The CDR3 covers 15 residues. CDR1 is LNHDA, CDR2 SQIVND, per germline (reference sequence). Trimming cost V 8 bases and J 6 bases, with 20 bases left between them. The CDR3 region is CASARDIFGGQPQHF. In DNA, the CDR3 is TGTGCCAGTGCCCGGGACATCTTTGGGGGTCAGCCCCAGCATTTT.

In this sample, this clone turned up a few times. V and J are TRBV15 and TRBJ1-6; unclear D gene. V was trimmed by 4 bases and J by 9 bases, leaving 16 bases between them. Per germline, CDR1 LNHNV and CDR2 YYDKDF (reference sequence). This CDR3 comprises 15 residues. CDR3 nucleotides: TGTGCCACCAGCATCTTTGAGGGCAGGATTTCACCCCTCCACTTT. It codes for CATSIFEGRISPLHF.

This clone was detected only a few times. The genes are TRBV28 and TRBJ2-1; 11 nucleotides agree with TRBD2. V trimming: 3 bases; J trimming: 7 bases; junction bases outside the gene matches: 5. The CDR3 totals 15 residues. Germline V lookup: CDR1 MDHEN, CDR2 SYDVKM. CDR3 nucleotides: TGTGCCAGCAGTTTTTATCTAGCGGGAGGTAATGAGCAGTTCTTC. Translation: CASSFYLAGGNEQFF.

The J gene is TRBJ1-6, the V gene TRBV7-2, with D possibly being TRBD1 (6 bases). The germline gives CDR1 SGHTA, CDR2 FQGNSA. The CDR3 extends over 16 amino acids. Trimming took off 5 bases at V and 5 bases at J, with 16 bases between the two ends. The DNA of the CDR3 is TGTGCCAGCAGCCCCACTTACTACAGGGATAATTCACCCCTCCACTTT. Its protein product is CASSPTYYRDNSPLHF.

This clone has a handful of counts. CDR3 region: CASSRPGLSTDTQYF. CDR3 nucleotide sequence: TGTGCCAGCAGTCGCCCGGGACTCAGCACAGATACGCAGTATTTT. This sequence joins TRBV27 and TRBJ2-3; possibly TRBD2 for D (6 bases). Trimming shortened V by 5 bases and J by 0 bases, and 12 bases separated the two germline ends. The germline CDR1 and CDR2 sequences are MNHEY and SMNVEV (reference sequence). The CDR3 covers 15 residues.

A remark on this clone: Sequence at one end of the junction differs from germline and may be a read error. The chain has TRBV7-2 and TRBJ2-3; 7 positions agree with TRBD1. Germline lookup yields CDR1 SGHTA and CDR2 FQGNSA. The CDR3 runs to 15 residues. CDR3 amino acids: CASSPETGRTDTQYF. CDR3 nucleotide sequence: TGCGCCAGCAGCCCCGAGACAGGGCGCACAGATACGCAGTATTTT.

The rearrangement joins TRBV13 to TRBJ2-3, with 10 bases matching TRBD2. Per germline, CDR1 PRHDT and CDR2 FYEKMQ (reference sequence). CDR3 length: 16 amino acids. The V gene end was trimmed by 5 bases and the J gene end by 4 bases; junction bases not matched to a gene: 9. CDR3 region: CASSPGLARGADTQYF. CDR3 sequence (DNA): TGTGCCAGCAGCCCGGGACTAGCGAGAGGGGCAGATACGCAGTATTTT.

In its sample, this clone was seen a few times. J is TRBJ2-2 and V is TRBV5-1; D is possibly TRBD1 (5 bases). The CDR3 extends over 14 amino acids. Trimming left V 1 base short and J 3 bases short, with 7 bases between. CDR1 SGHRS and CDR2 YFSETQ come from the germline V gene. The DNA for the CDR3 is TGCGCCAGCAGCTTGCAAGGGGACACCGGGGAGCTGTTTTTT. Translating it yields CASSLQGDTGELFF.

This clone was seen many times. The chain joins TRBV15 to TRBJ1-4; 8 bases fit TRBD1. V shed 5 bases, J shed 4 bases, and the junction held 3 bases outside the gene matches. The CDR3 covers 14 residues. Germline V gives CDR1 LNHNV, CDR2 YYDKDF (reference sequence). The CDR3 spells CATSRTGGNEKLFF. The CDR3 DNA sequence: TGTGCCACCAGCCGCACAGGGGGTAATGAAAAACTGTTTTTT.

There are many counts of this clone. The J gene is TRBJ1-6, the V gene TRBV9; no firm D call. This CDR3 has 14 residues. Germline assignment: CDR1 SGDLS and CDR2 YYNGEE. Trimming shortened V by 5 bases and J by 8 bases, and 14 bases separated the two germline ends. The CDR3 DNA is TGTGCCAGCAGTCGGGGTGCCGGCGATTCACCCCTCCACTTT. Its translation is CASSRGAGDSPLHF.

J is TRBJ2-1 and V is TRBV11-3, with a tentative D call TRBD1 (7 bases). V was cut by 5 bases and J by 0 bases, with 20 bases left in between. This CDR3 comprises 18 residues. From germline, CDR1 is SGHNT and CDR2 YENEEA. This CDR3 is CASSLEQGGSSSYNEQFF. For the CDR3, the DNA is TGTGCCAGCAGCCTGGAGCAGGGGGGATCGAGCTCCTACAATGAGCAGTTCTTC.

V is TRBV28 and J is TRBJ1-5, with D maybe TRBD1 (6 bases). The V gene's germline CDR1 is MDHEN and CDR2 SYDVKM. V was pared by 6 bases and J by 5 bases, with 17 bases between. This CDR3 contains 15 residues. The CDR3, as DNA: TGTGCCAGCAGAGACGGGGGGCGCGTGGATCAGCCCCAGCATTTT. Amino acid sequence: CASRDGGRVDQPQHF.